This T cell receptor (beta chain) was retrieved from a study of glioma-infiltrating T cells after dendritic cell vaccination. Overall study findings and caveats: Complete blood and tumor specimen sets were limited to few patients.

The PCR used 60 V beta and 13 J beta primers. This table comes from immunoSEQ multiplex PCR, and its TCRdb copy is limited to in-frame clones, with some not included. Seen here are about 92,000 clones, approximately 90% observed once, and the top ten hold 15% to 18%. Notes on this clone: Its specificity is unknown.

Isocitrate dehydrogenase mutation was absent in all glioblastoma patients. Blood PBMC samples: pre-vaccination, two weeks post third vaccination, and at tumor progression. The receptor comes from a human donor with glioblastoma. This specimen consisted of blood, obtained before dendritic cell vaccination.

CDR3 DNA: TGCGCCAGCAGCCCTTCGACAGGGAACTATGGCTACACCTTC. This encodes CASSPSTGNYGYTF. This chain links TRBV5-1 with TRBJ1-2; 7 positions agree with TRBD1. CDR1 and CDR2 (germline): SGHRS, YFSETQ. Trimming removed 4 bases from V and 2 bases from J; junction bases left unmatched: 5. The CDR3 is 14 amino acids.